These 9 T cell receptor beta chains originate from one sample sequenced in a study of blood T cell repertoires in COVID-19. Repertoires were generated with immunoSEQ multiplex PCR, while TCRdb's copy carries only in-frame clones and drops some. This table holds 170,000 or so clones, around 87% found once. The source material was peripheral blood. The receptors were sampled from a woman in her sixties or seventies with COVID-19, enrolled during active disease.

The chain has TRBV9 and TRBJ2-3, with TRBD2 matching 10 bases. The germline V gene has CDR1 SGDLS and CDR2 YYNGEE. The ends lost 4 bases at V and 1 base at J; junction bases unmatched: 3. The CDR3 runs to 15 residues. CDR3 in amino acids: CASSSLAGGTDTQYF. In nucleotides, the CDR3 is TGTGCCAGCAGCTCCCTAGCGGGGGGCACAGATACGCAGTATTTT. Full variable domain (remainder filled in from reference TRBV9 and TRBJ2-3): DSGVTQTPKHLITATGQRVTLRCSPRSGDLSVYWYQQSLDQGLQFLIQYYNGEERAKGNILERFSAQQFPDLHSELNLSSLELGDSALYFCASSSLAGGTDTQYFGPGTRLTVL.

This clone was counted once. The J gene is TRBJ2-7, the V gene TRBV7-3, with D possibly matching TRBD1 (6 bases). Trimming shortened V by 6 bases and J by 7 bases, and 16 bases separated the two germline ends. The CDR3 length is 13 residues. Germline-derived CDR1 and CDR2 are SGHTA and FQGTGA. CDR3 DNA: TGTGCCAGCAGAGGGCAGGGGTCCGATGAGCAGTACTTC. Encoded protein: CASRGQGSDEQYF.

The V call is TRBV6-6, the J call TRBJ1-4, with 7 nucleotides matching TRBD1. Germline trimming cut 2 bases from V and 7 bases from J; bases unmatched to any gene: 7. The CDR3 runs 15 residues. Germline V gene data show CDR1 as MNHNY and CDR2 as SVGAGI (reference sequence). For the CDR3, the DNA is TGTGCCAGCAGTTACGCAGGGGGTATGGGTGAAAAACTGTTTTTT. It specifies CASSYAGGMGEKLFF.

The chain recombines TRBV4-3 with TRBJ2-1, with D tentatively TRBD2 (5 bases). V lost 4 bases and J 2 bases, leaving 9 bases between the germline ends. Germline CDR1 is LGHNA and CDR2 is YSLEER. The CDR3 is made up of 14 amino acids. This CDR3 reads CASSLWGAYNEQFF. In DNA form, the CDR3 reads TGCGCCAGCAGCCTTTGGGGAGCCTACAATGAGCAGTTCTTC.

This clone was detected only a few times. The chain combines TRBV6-6 with TRBJ1-2; 8 bases agree with TRBD1. After removal of 3 bases from V and 11 bases from J, the junction contained 11 bases not matched to a gene. Germline V lookup: CDR1 MNHNY, CDR2 SVGAGI (reference sequence). CDR3 length: 14 amino acids. CDR3 nucleotide sequence: TGTGCCAGCAGTTATTCGGATTCAGGGGGCGCATACACCTTC. It codes for CASSYSDSGGAYTF.

The rearrangement uses TRBV30 and TRBJ1-1, with D unclear. The CDR3 has 14 amino acids. From germline, CDR1 is GTSNPN and CDR2 SVGIG (reference sequence). Trimming cost V 5 bases and J 1 base, with 14 bases left between them. The CDR3: CAWSLPGRNTEAFF. Here the CDR3 DNA reads TGTGCCTGGTCCCTTCCGGGTCGGAACACTGAAGCTTTCTTT.

This clone was seen more than once but under ten times. V is TRBV6-5 and J is TRBJ2-7; possible D gene TRBD1, 5 bases. The V end lost 6 bases, the J end lost 7 bases, and 13 bases lay between the germline ends. This CDR3 spans 12 amino acids. CDR1 and CDR2 (germline): MNHEY, SVGAGI. Here the CDR3 reads CASRRQGGEQYF. DNA of the CDR3: TGTGCCAGCAGGCGCCAGGGTGGGGAGCAGTACTTC.

Only one count was recorded for this clone. The chain carries TRBV30 and TRBJ2-7; tentatively, D is TRBD1 (7 bases). Between the trimmed V and J ends, which lost 1 base and 6 bases, there was a span of 13 bases. This CDR3 is built from 13 residues. The germline V gene has CDR1 GTSNPN and CDR2 SVGIG (reference sequence). DNA of the CDR3: TGTGCCTGGAGTGCAGGGGGGACGGGCGAGCAGTACTTC. It translates to CAWSAGGTGEQYF.

The rearrangement links TRBV29-1 to TRBJ1-1, with TRBD1 as a possible D gene (6 bases). Trimming shortened V by 4 bases and J by 0 bases, and 9 bases separated the two germline ends. The CDR3 sequence is 13 residues long. Germline V gene sequence: CDR1 SQVTM, CDR2 ANQGSEA. The CDR3 region is CSVGGTLNTEAFF. DNA of the CDR3: TGCAGCGTTGGTGGGACATTGAACACTGAAGCTTTCTTT.